Below, 11 T cell receptor beta chains from the same sample are listed, as sequenced in a study of graft-versus-host responses after intestinal transplantation. The data were produced by immunoSEQ multiplex PCR, yet TCRdb's version contains in-frame clones alone and is incomplete. The sample includes about 47,000 clones, around 96% of them seen just once. These receptors are not linked to any known antigen. This sample comprised unstimulated CD8+ T cells sorted from spleen or lymph node cells, obtained before transplant. Receptor source: a human donor who was the organ donor for an intestinal transplant.

The chain carries TRBV14 and TRBJ2-3, with D tentatively TRBD2 (5 bases). V lost 1 base and J 6 bases, leaving 14 bases between the germline ends. The CDR3 has 15 residues. The germline CDR1 and CDR2 sequences are SGHDN and FVKESK. The CDR3 spells CASSQGGYYPDTQYF. The CDR3 DNA is TGTGCCAGCAGCCAAGGAGGGTATTATCCGGATACGCAGTATTTT.

This chain links TRBV25-1 with TRBJ2-1; D is undetermined. Trimming pared 1 base from V and 7 bases from J, leaving 11 bases between. CDR3 length equals 14 residues. Germline CDR1 and CDR2: MGHDK and SYGVNS. Written as DNA, the CDR3 is TGTGCCAGCAGTGAATCTCTCCTCCTGAATGAGCAGTTCTTC. Its translation is CASSESLLLNEQFF.

The chain carries TRBV7-9 and TRBJ1-5; D is undetermined. The V end was cut by 0 bases, the J end by 0 bases, with 3 bases between. The CDR3 totals 14 residues. Germline V CDR1 and CDR2: SEHNR, FQNEAQ (reference sequence). The CDR3 DNA follows: TGTGCCAGCAGCTTAGCAGATAGCAATCAGCCCCAGCATTTT. Its translation: CASSLADSNQPQHF.

J is TRBJ2-2 and V is TRBV5-1, with a tentative D call TRBD1 (6 bases). The CDR3 has 16 residues. V gave up 4 bases and J gave up 3 bases, with 16 bases separating them. Germline CDR1 SGHRS, CDR2 YFSETQ. The CDR3 DNA sequence: TGCGCCAGCAGCCAGTTCCGGGACATACACACCGGGGAGCTGTTTTTT. Translation gives CASSQFRDIHTGELFF.

The chain joins TRBV5-1 to TRBJ2-5, with 8 bases lining up with TRBD1. V was pared by 5 bases and J by 5 bases, with 23 bases of the junction left unmatched. CDR3 length: 19 amino acids. CDR1 is SGHRS and CDR2 is YFSETQ in the germline V gene. CDR3 sequence: CASSNPETGVSRLGETQYF. CDR3 in DNA: TGCGCCAGCAGTAACCCGGAGACAGGGGTCTCGCGGTTGGGGGAGACCCAGTACTTC.

The chain couples TRBV15 to TRBJ1-4, with D possibly TRBD1 on 6 matching bases. Germline CDR1 reads LNHNV; CDR2 reads YYDKDF (reference sequence). The CDR3 covers 15 residues. The ends were cut back, 0 bases at V and 6 bases at J, with 11 bases in the middle. CDR3 sequence reads: CATSRDRGPDEKLFF. The CDR3 nucleotides read TGTGCCACCAGCAGAGACAGGGGACCCGATGAAAAACTGTTTTTT.

This clone appeared a single time. V and J are TRBV10-3 and TRBJ2-1, with D uncertain. V was clipped by 10 bases and J by 0 bases, with 7 bases between them. The CDR3 runs to 12 residues. Germline assignment: CDR1 ENHRY and CDR2 SYGVKD. Here the CDR3 DNA reads TGTGCCACCGGAAGCTCCTACAATGAGCAGTTCTTC. Translated, it gives CATGSSYNEQFF.

The gene calls are TRBV27 and TRBJ2-7; D may be TRBD2 (6 bases). Germline loops: CDR1 MNHEY, CDR2 SMNVEV (reference sequence). The CDR3 has 13 residues. Trimming removed 2 bases from V and 5 bases from J, with 10 bases in between. The CDR3 DNA is TGTGCCAGCAGTTTACAGGGAGGCGACGAGCAGTACTTC. It yields the protein CASSLQGGDEQYF.

The genes are TRBV9 and TRBJ1-1; D gene ambiguous. This CDR3 region has 16 residues. CDR1 is SGDLS and CDR2 is YYNGEE in the germline V gene. Trimming removed 0 bases from V and 1 base from J, with 13 bases in between. CDR3 nucleotide sequence: TGTGCCAGCAGCGTAGAAGATGGGGTCAGGAACACTGAAGCTTTCTTT. This sequence encodes CASSVEDGVRNTEAFF.

This clone was detected only a few times. The rearrangement links TRBV5-1 to TRBJ2-7; possible D gene TRBD2, 7 bases. Trimming took 0 bases from V and 4 from J, leaving 8 bases between them. The CDR3 has 13 amino acids. The germline V gene encodes CDR1 SGHRS and CDR2 YFSETQ. The CDR3 here is CASSLEGGYEQYF. DNA for the CDR3: TGCGCCAGCAGCTTGGAGGGGGGGTACGAGCAGTACTTC.

This chain links TRBV6-1 with TRBJ1-4; 9 nucleotides agree with TRBD1. Germline V gene data show CDR1 as MNHNS and CDR2 as SASEGT. Trimming removed 3 bases from V and 7 bases from J; junction bases left unmatched: 12. This CDR3 has 17 residues. The CDR3 loop is CASSDPTGGVPGEKLFF. CDR3 in DNA: TGTGCCAGCAGTGACCCGACAGGGGGGGTTCCCGGTGAAAAACTGTTTTTT.